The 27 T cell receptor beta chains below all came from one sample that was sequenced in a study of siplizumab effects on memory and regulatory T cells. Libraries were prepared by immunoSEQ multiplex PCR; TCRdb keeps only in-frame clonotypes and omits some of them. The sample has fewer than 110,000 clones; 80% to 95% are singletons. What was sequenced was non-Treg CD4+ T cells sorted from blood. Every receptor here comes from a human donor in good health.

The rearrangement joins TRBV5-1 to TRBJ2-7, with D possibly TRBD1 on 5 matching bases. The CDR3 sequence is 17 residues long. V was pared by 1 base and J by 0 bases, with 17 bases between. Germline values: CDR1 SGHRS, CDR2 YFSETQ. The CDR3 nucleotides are TGCGCCAGCAGCTTGTCCGCTATGGGGCCCTCCTCCTACGAGCAGTACTTC. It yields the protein CASSLSAMGPSSYEQYF. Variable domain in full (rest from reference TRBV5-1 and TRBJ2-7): KAGVTQTPRYLIKTRGQQVTLSCSPISGHRSVSWYQQTPGQGLQFLFEYFSETQRNKGNFPGRFSGRQFSNSRSEMNVSTLELGDSALYLCASSLSAMGPSSYEQYFGPGTRLTVT.

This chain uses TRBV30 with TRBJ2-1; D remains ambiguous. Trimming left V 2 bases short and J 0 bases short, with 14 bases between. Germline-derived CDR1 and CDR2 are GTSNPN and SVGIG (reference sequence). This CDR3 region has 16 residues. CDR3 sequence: CAWSPASRGSYNEQFF. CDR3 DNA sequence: TGTGCCTGGAGTCCTGCGAGCCGAGGCTCCTACAATGAGCAGTTCTTC.

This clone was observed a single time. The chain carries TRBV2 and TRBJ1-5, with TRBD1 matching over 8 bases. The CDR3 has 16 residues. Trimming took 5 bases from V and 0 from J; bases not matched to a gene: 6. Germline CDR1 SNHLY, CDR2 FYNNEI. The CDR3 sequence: CASSTTGGLSNQPQHF. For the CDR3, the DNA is TGTGCCAGCAGTACAACAGGGGGGCTTAGCAATCAGCCCCAGCATTTT.

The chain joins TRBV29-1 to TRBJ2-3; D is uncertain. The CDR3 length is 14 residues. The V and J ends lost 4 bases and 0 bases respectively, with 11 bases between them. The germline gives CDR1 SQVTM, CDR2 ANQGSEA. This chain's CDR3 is CSVAILVSTDTQYF. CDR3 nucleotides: TGCAGCGTTGCCATCCTGGTTAGCACAGATACGCAGTATTTT.

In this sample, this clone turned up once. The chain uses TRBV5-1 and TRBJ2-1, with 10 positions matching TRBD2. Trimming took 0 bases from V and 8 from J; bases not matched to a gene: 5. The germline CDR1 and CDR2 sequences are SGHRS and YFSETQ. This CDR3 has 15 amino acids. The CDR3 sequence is CASSLGAGGGYEQFF. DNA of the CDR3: TGCGCCAGCAGCTTGGGAGCGGGAGGGGGCTATGAGCAGTTCTTC.

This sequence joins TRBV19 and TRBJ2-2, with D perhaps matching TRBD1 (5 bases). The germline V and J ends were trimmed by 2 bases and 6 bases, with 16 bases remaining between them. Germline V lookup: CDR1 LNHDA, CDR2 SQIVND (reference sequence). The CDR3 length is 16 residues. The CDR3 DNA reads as TGTGCCAGTAGTATAAGGGGCCGCTGGTCACCCGGGGAGCTGTTTTTT. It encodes CASSIRGRWSPGELFF. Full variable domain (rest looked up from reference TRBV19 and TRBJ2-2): DGGITQSPKYLFRKEGQNVTLSCEQNLNHDAMYWYRQDPGQGLRLIYYSQIVNDFQKGDIAEGYSVSREKKESFPLTVTSAQKNPTAFYLCASSIRGRWSPGELFFGEGSRLTVL.

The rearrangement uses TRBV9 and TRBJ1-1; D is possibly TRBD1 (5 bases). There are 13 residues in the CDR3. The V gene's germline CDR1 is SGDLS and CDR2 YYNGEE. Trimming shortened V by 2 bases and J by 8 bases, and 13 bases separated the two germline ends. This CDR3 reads CASSVDPGTEAFF. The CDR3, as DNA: TGTGCCAGCAGCGTTGACCCAGGGACGGAAGCTTTCTTT.

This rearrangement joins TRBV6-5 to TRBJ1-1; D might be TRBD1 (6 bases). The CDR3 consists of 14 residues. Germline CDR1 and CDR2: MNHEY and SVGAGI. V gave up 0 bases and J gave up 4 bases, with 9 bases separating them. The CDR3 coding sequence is TGTGCCAGCAGTTACTCGGGAGGGGGCACTGAAGCTTTCTTT. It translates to CASSYSGGGTEAFF.

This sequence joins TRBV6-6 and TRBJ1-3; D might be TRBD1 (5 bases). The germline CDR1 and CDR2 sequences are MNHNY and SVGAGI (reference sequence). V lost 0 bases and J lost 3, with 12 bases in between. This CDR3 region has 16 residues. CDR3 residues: CASSYSNGGRGNTIYF. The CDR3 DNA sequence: TGTGCCAGCAGTTACTCGAATGGGGGACGTGGAAACACCATATATTTT.

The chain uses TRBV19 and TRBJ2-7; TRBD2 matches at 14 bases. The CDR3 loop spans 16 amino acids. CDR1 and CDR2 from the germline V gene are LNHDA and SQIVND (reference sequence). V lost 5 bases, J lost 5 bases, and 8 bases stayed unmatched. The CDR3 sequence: CASSPRLAGGPHEQYF. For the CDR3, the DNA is TGTGCCAGTAGTCCCCGACTAGCGGGAGGGCCCCACGAGCAGTACTTC.

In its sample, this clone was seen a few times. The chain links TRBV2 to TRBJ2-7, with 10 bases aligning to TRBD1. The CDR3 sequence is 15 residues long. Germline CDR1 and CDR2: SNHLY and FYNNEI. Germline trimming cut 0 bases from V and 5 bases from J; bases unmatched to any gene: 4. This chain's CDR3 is CASSEALGTGDEQYF. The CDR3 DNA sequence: TGTGCCAGCAGTGAAGCGCTTGGGACAGGGGACGAGCAGTACTTC.

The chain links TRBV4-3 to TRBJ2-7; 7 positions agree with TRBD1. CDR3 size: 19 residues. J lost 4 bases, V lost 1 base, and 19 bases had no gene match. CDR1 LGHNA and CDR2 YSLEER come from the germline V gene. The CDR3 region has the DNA TGCGCCAGCAGCCAAGTTAACAGGATTAGGGACAGAGCGTTGTACGAGCAGTACTTC. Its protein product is CASSQVNRIRDRALYEQYF.

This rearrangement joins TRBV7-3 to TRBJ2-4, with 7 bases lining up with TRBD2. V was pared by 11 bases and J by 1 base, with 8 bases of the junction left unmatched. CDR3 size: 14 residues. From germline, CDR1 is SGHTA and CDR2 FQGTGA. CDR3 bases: TGTGCCCGGGGGACTATCTCGGCCAAAAACATTCAGTACTTC. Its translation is CARGTISAKNIQYF. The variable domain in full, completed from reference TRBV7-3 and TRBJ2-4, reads GAGVSQTPSNKVTEKGKYVELRCDPISGHTALYWYRQSLGQGPEFLIYFQGTGAADDSGLPNDRFFAVRPEGSVSTLKIQRTERGDSAVYLCARGTISAKNIQYFGAGTRLSVL.

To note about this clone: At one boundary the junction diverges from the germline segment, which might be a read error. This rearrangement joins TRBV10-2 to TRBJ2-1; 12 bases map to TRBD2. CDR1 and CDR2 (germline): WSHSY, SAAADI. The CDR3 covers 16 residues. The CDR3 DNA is TGCGCCAGCAGGGAGTCGAGGACTAGCGGGACCAGTGAGCAGTTCTTC. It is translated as CASRESRTSGTSEQFF.

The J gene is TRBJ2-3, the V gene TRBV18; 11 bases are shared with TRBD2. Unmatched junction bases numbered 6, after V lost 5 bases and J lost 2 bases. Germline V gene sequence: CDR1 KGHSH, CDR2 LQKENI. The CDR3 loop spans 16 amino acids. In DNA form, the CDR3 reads TGTGCCAGCTCAATGACTAGCGGGGAATTCACAGATACGCAGTATTTT. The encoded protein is CASSMTSGEFTDTQYF. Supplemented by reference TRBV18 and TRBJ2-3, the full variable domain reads NAGVMQNPRHLVRRRGQEARLRCSPMKGHSHVYWYRQLPEEGLKFMVYLQKENIIDESGMPKERFSAEFPKEGPSILRIQQVVRGDSAAYFCASSMTSGEFTDTQYFGPGTRLTVL.

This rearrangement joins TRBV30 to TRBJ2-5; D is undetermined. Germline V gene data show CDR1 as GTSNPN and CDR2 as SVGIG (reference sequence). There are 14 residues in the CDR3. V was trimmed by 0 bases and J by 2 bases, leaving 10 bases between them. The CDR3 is CAWSVRLDQETQYF. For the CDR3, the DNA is TGTGCCTGGAGTGTACGCCTTGATCAAGAGACCCAGTACTTC.

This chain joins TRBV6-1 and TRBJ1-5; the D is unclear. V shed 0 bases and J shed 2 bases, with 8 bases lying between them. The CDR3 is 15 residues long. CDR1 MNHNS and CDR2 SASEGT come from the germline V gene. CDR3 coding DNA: TGTGCCAGCAGTGAAGCGGTCGGTGGCAATCAGCCCCAGCATTTT. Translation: CASSEAVGGNQPQHF.

The DNA of the CDR3 is TGTGCCAGCGGGGGACAGCCAGAGGAAGAGACCCAGTACTTC. This codes for CASGGQPEEETQYF. J is TRBJ2-5 and V is TRBV5-4; 7 bases align to TRBD1. Per germline, CDR1 SGHNT and CDR2 YYREEE (reference sequence). The junction had 9 bases not matched to a gene; V was cut back by 7 bases and J by 3 bases. The CDR3 length is 14 residues.

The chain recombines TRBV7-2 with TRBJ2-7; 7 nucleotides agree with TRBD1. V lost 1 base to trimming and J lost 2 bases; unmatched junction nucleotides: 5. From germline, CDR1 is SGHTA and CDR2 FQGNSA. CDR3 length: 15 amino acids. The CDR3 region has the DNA TGTGCCAGCAGCTTAGAAAGAGGGGGCGCCTACGAGCAGTACTTC. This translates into CASSLERGGAYEQYF.

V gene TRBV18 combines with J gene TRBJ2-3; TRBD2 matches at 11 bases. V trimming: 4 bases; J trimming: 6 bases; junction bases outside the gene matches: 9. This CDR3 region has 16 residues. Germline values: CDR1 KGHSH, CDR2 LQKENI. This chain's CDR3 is CASSHQTSGNGDTQYF. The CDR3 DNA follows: TGTGCCAGCTCACATCAGACTAGCGGGAATGGGGATACGCAGTATTTT.

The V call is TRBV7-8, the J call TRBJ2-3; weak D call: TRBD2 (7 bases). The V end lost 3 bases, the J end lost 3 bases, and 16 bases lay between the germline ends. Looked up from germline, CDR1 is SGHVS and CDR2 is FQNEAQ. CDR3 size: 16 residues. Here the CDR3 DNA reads TGTGCCAGCAGCTTGGGGAGGGGGAGACGGACAGATACGCAGTATTTT. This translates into CASSLGRGRRTDTQYF.

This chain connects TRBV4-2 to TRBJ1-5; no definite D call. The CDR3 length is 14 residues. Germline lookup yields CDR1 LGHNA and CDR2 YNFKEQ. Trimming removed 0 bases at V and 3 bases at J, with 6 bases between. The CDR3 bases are TGTGCCAGCAGCCAAGATGGAACCAATCAGCCCCAGCATTTT. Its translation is CASSQDGTNQPQHF.

This CDR3 reads CASSKGLGGYSNQPQHF. The CDR3 region has the DNA TGTGCCAGTAGTAAGGGTTTAGGAGGGTATAGCAATCAGCCCCAGCATTTT. The chain joins TRBV19 to TRBJ1-5; D call uncertain. The germline CDR1 and CDR2 sequences are LNHDA and SQIVND (reference sequence). The V end lost 4 bases, the J end lost 0 bases, and 16 bases lay between the germline ends. The length of the CDR3 is 17 residues.

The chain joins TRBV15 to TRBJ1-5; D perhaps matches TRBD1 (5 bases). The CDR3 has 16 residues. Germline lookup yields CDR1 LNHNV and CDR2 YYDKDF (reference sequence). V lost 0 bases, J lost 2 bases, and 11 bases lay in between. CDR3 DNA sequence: TGTGCCACCAGCAGAGATAGGGGTGCTGGCAATCAGCCCCAGCATTTT. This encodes CATSRDRGAGNQPQHF. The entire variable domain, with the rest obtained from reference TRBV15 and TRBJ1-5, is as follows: DAMVIQNPRYQVTQFGKPVTLSCSQTLNHNVMYWYQQKSSQAPKLLFHYYDKDFNNEADTPDNFQSRRPNTSFCFLDIRSPGLGDTAMYLCATSRDRGAGNQPQHFGDGTRLSIL.

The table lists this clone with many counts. CDR3 in amino acids: CASADRVNTEAFF. CDR3 nucleotides: TGTGCCAGTGCCGACAGAGTGAACACTGAAGCTTTCTTT. The genes are TRBV19 and TRBJ1-1, with D possibly matching TRBD1 (5 bases). The CDR3 is 13 amino acids. V shed 8 bases and J shed 0 bases, with 10 bases lying between them. Germline assignment: CDR1 LNHDA and CDR2 SQIVND (reference sequence).

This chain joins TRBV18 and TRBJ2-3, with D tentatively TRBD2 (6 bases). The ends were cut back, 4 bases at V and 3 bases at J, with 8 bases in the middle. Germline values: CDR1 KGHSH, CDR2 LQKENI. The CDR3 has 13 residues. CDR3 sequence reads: CASSLRETDTQYF. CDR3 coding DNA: TGTGCCAGCTCACTCCGGGAGACAGATACGCAGTATTTT.

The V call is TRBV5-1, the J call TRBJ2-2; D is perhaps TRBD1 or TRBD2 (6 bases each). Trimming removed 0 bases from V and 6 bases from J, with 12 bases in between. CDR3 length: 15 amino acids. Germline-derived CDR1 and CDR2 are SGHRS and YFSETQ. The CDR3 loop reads CASSLAGRGAGELFF. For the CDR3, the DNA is TGCGCCAGCAGCTTGGCGGGAAGGGGGGCCGGGGAGCTGTTTTTT.